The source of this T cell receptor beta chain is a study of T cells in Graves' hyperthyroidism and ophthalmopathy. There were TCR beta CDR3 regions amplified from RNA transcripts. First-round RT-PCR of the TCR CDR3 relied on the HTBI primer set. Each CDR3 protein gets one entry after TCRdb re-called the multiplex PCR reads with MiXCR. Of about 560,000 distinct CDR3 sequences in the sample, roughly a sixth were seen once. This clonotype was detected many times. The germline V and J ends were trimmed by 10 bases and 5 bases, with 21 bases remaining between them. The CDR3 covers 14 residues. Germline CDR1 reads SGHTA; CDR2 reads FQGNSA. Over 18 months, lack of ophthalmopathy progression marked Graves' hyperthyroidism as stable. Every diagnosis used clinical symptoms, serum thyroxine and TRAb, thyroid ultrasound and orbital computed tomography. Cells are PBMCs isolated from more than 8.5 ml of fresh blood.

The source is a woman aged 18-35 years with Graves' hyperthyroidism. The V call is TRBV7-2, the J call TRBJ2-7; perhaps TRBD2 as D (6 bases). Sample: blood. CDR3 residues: CATLRAGWDDEQYF. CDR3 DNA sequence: TGTGCCACCCTTCGGGCGGGATGGGACGACGAGCAGTACTTC.